A selection of T cell receptor beta chains follows, all from one sample in a study of cytomegalovirus exposure and HLA in healthy donors. Libraries were prepared by immunoSEQ multiplex PCR; TCRdb keeps only in-frame clonotypes and omits some of them. The data hold tens of thousands of clones, with around 76% observed a single time. Sequenced sample: PBMCs. The receptor set was obtained from a man between 18 and 29 years old in good health and CMV-seronegative. The CDR3 runs from the conserved cysteine through the conserved F or W. A D gene is named only where the DNA matches it firmly. Size tells how often a clone was seen (once, few, many) or the class of an expanded clone, and some rows leave it out.

v_gene	j_gene	d_gene	abundance	CDR3nt	CDR3aa
TRBV7-2	TRBJ1-5	TRBD1	-	TGTGCCAGCAGCTTCGCCGGGACAGGGGTTAATCAGCCCCAGCATTTT	CASSFAGTGVNQPQHF
TRBV10-1	TRBJ2-2	-	-	TGCGCCAGCAGCACAGGGTGCCCTATCGGGGAGCTGTTTTTT	CASSTGCPIGELFF
TRBV19	TRBJ2-5	TRBD2	-	TGTGCCAGTAGCCCGGGACTAGCGGGGGAAGAGACCCAGTACTTC	CASSPGLAGEETQYF
TRBV16	TRBJ1-1	-	-	TGTGCCAGCAGCCCCAATGCGGGGTTCACTGAAGCTTTCTTT	CASSPNAGFTEAFF
TRBV5-4	TRBJ1-2	-	-	TGTGCCAGCAGCCTTACATCACCTAACTATGGCTACACCTTC	CASSLTSPNYGYTF
TRBV11-2	TRBJ2-1	TRBD1	few	TGTGCCAGCAGCAGTCACAGGGGAAGAGACAATGAGCAGTTCTTC	CASSSHRGRDNEQFF
TRBV11-3	TRBJ2-5	-	-	TGTGCCAGCAGCCGGAGAGGGGGGGGTCAAGAGACCCAGTACTTC	CASSRRGGGQETQYF
TRBV10-2	TRBJ2-1	TRBD2	-	TGCGCCAGTACACTAGCGGGGGAGCGGTACAATGAGCAGTTCTTC	CASTLAGERYNEQFF
TRBV30	TRBJ1-1	-	-	TGTGCCGGGGACCTACCGGGGGCTGAAGCTTTCTTT	CAGDLPGAEAFF
TRBV7-6	TRBJ2-5	-	-	TGTGCCAGCAGCTTTAACCAAGAGACCCAGTACTTC	CASSFNQETQYF
TRBV27	TRBJ2-5	-	-	TGTGCCAGCAGTTTCGGGGGGCGACTACAAGAGACCCAGTACTTC	CASSFGGRLQETQYF
TRBV4-2	TRBJ2-1	TRBD1	-	TGTGCCAGCAGCCAAGTAAAAGGACGGGACAGGGGCAATGAGCAGTTCTTC	CASSQVKGRDRGNEQFF
TRBV10-3	TRBJ1-1	-	-	TGTGCCATCAGTGAGACAGGGAAAACAAGAACTGAAGCTTTCTTT	CAISETGKTRTEAFF
TRBV5-6	TRBJ1-2	TRBD1	-	TGTGCCAGCACTGATCAGGGGGCCCCCGATGGCTACACCTTC	CASTDQGAPDGYTF
TRBV5-1	TRBJ2-2	-	once	TGCGCCAGCAGCTTGGCACCGGGGGGCGAGAGAACCGGGGAGCTGTTTTTT	CASSLAPGGERTGELFF
TRBV27	TRBJ2-5	TRBD2	-	TGTGCCAGCAGCCCCGGTTTTGCGGGGGGCCAAGAGACCCAGTACTTC	CASSPGFAGGQETQYF
TRBV19	TRBJ1-5	-	-	TGTGCCAGTAGTATTAAGGGGGTTAGCAATCAGCCCCAGCATTTT	CASSIKGVSNQPQHF
TRBV27	TRBJ2-5	-	-	TGTGCCAGCAGTCCCCAGGGCCCCCAAGAGACCCAGTACTTC	CASSPQGPQETQYF
TRBV6-1	TRBJ1-3	-	-	TGTGCCAGCAGTGAAAGGGGGACATTAGGAAACACCATATATTTT	CASSERGTLGNTIYF
TRBV15	TRBJ2-3	TRBD2	-	TGTGCCACCAGCAGACTTGCCGGGGGGAGCACAGATACGCAGTATTTT	CATSRLAGGSTDTQYF
TRBV14	TRBJ2-5	TRBD1	-	TGTGCCAGCAGCGCGACAGGGGGCGCCGCGGTGGAGACCCAGTACTTC	CASSATGGAAVETQYF
TRBV29-1	TRBJ1-1	-	-	TGCAGCGTTGAAGAAAAGGGGCCCGCTTTCTTT	CSVEEKGPAFF
TRBV5-1	TRBJ1-1	-	-	TGCGCCAGCAGCTTGGGAAGCATAGGGGTACGTCAAGTTCGCACTGAAGCTTTCTTT	CASSLGSIGVRQVRTEAFF
TRBV4-1	TRBJ2-5	-	-	TGCGCCAGCAGCCAAGATAGCACACGGTACCAAGAGACCCAGTACTTC	CASSQDSTRYQETQYF
TRBV6-1	TRBJ2-2	-	-	TGTGCCAGCAGTGTCGTGCAGCCAGGACTCACCGGGGAGCTGTTTTTT	CASSVVQPGLTGELFF
TRBV28	TRBJ2-7	-	once	TGTGCCAGCAGTTTATCTAACAGGGTCTCCTACGAGCAGTACTTC	CASSLSNRVSYEQYF
TRBV18	TRBJ2-5	TRBD1	-	TGTGCCAGCTCACCAATGAGGGGGCCAGGGGAGACCCAGTACTTC	CASSPMRGPGETQYF
TRBV18	TRBJ2-2	TRBD1	-	TGTGCCAGCTCACCACGGTCGGACAGGGAGTCCGGGGAGCTGTTTTTT	CASSPRSDRESGELFF
TRBV18	TRBJ1-4	-	-	TGTGCCAGCTCACCAGGGACTTATGAAAAACTGTTTTTT	CASSPGTYEKLFF
TRBV6-7	TRBJ2-5	-	-	TGTGCCAGCAGTTACTCGAGGGGTAGACAGGACCAAGAGACCCAGTACTTC	CASSYSRGRQDQETQYF
TRBV30	TRBJ2-7	TRBD1	-	TGTGCCTGGAGTGTAGGTAAGGGGGCGAGCGACGAGCAGTACTTC	CAWSVGKGASDEQYF
TRBV7-3	TRBJ2-3	TRBD1	-	TGTGCCAGCAGGTCGACCGGGACAGGGGCAGATACGCAGTATTTT	CASRSTGTGADTQYF
TRBV2	TRBJ2-2	-	-	TGTGCCAGCAGCGCAGACACCGGGGAGCTGTTTTTT	CASSADTGELFF
TRBV5-1	TRBJ2-7	-	-	TGCGCCAGCAGCTTGGCCGGGCAAGGAGGCTACGAGCAGTACTTC	CASSLAGQGGYEQYF
TRBV28	TRBJ1-6	-	-	TGTGCCAGCAGTTTAGCAGGGATTAATTCACCCCTCCACTTT	CASSLAGINSPLHF
TRBV28	TRBJ2-2	TRBD1	-	TGTGCCAGCAGCGGACAGGTGGTTTCGAACACCGGGGAGCTGTTTTTT	CASSGQVVSNTGELFF